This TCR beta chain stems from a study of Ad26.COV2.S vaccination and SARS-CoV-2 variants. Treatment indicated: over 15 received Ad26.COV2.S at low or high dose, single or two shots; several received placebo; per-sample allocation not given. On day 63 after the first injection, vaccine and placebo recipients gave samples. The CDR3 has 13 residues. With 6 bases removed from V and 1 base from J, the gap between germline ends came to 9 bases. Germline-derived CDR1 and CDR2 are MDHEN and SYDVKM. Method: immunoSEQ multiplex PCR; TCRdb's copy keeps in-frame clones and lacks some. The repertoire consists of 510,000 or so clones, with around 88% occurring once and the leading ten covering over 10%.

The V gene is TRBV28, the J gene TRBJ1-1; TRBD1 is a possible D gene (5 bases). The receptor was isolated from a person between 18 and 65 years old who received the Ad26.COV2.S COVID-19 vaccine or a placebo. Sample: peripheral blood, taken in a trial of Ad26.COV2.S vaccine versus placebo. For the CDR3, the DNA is TGTGCCAGCAGAGGACACCCGAACACTGAAGCTTTCTTT. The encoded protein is CASRGHPNTEAFF.